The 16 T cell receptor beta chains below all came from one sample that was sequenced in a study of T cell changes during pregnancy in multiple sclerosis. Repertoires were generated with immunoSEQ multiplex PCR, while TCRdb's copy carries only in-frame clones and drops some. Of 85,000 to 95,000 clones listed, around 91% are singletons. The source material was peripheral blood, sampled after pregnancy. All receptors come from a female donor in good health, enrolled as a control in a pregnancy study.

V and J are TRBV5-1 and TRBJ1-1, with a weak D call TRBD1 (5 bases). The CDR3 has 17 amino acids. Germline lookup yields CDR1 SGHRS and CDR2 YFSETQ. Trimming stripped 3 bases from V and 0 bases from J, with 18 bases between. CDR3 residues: CASSSTWQGLMNTEAFF. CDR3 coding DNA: TGCGCCAGCAGCTCAACTTGGCAGGGATTAATGAACACTGAAGCTTTCTTT. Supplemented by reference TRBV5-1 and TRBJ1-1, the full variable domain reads KAGVTQTPRYLIKTRGQQVTLSCSPISGHRSVSWYQQTPGQGLQFLFEYFSETQRNKGNFPGRFSGRQFSNSRSEMNVSTLELGDSALYLCASSSTWQGLMNTEAFFGQGTRLTVV.

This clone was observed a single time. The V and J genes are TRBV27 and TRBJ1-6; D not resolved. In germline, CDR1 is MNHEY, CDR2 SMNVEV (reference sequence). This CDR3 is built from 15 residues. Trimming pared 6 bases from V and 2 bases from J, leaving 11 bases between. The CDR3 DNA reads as TGTGCCAGCAGCAAGACGGGAACCTATAATTCACCCCTCCACTTT. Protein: CASSKTGTYNSPLHF.

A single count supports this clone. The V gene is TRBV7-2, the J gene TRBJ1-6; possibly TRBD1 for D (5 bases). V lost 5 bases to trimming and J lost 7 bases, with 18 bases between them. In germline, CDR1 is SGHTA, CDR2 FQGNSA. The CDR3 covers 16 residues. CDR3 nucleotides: TGTGCCAGCAGCCGGCGCGGGGGAGGGGTGAATTCACCCCTCCACTTT. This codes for CASSRRGGGVNSPLHF.

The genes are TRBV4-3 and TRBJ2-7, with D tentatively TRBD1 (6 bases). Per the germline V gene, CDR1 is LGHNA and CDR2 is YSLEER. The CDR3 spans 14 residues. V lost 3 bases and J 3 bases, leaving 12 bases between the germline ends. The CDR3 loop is CASSHARTVYEQYF. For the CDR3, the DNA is TGCGCCAGCAGCCATGCCCGGACAGTCTACGAGCAGTACTTC.

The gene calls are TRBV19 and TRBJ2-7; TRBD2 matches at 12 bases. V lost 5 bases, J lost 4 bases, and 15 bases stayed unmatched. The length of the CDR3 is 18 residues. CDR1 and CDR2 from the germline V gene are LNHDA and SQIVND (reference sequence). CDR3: CASSDSTSGGRAPYEQYF. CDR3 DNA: TGTGCCAGTAGTGACTCGACTAGCGGGGGCCGGGCCCCGTACGAGCAGTACTTC.

The CDR3 DNA reads as TGTGCCAGCAGCCCTCGACTAGTTTCCTACGAGCAGTACTTC. This translates into CASSPRLVSYEQYF. The chain couples TRBV9 to TRBJ2-7, with a tentative D call TRBD2 (6 bases). Trimming removed 4 bases at V and 1 base at J, with 12 bases between. Germline CDR1 and CDR2: SGDLS and YYNGEE. This CDR3 contains 14 residues.

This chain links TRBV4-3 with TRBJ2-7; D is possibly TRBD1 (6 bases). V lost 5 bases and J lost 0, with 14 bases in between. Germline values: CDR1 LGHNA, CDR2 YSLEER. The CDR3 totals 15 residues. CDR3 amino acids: CASSWVGASSYEQYF. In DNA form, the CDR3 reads TGCGCCAGCAGCTGGGTGGGGGCGAGCTCCTACGAGCAGTACTTC.

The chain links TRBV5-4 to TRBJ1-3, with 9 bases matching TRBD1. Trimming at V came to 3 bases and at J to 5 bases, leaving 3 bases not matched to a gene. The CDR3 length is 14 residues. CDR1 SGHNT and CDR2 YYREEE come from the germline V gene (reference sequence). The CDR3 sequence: CASSSGTGRNTIYF. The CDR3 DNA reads TGTGCCAGCAGCTCGGGGACAGGGAGAAACACCATATATTTT.

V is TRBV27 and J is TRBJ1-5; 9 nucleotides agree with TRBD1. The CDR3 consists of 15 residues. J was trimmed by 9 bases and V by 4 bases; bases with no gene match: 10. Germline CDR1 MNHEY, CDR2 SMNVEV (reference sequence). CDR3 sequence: CASSYGLTGGWPQHF. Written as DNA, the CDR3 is TGTGCCAGCAGTTACGGGCTGACAGGGGGTTGGCCCCAGCATTTT.

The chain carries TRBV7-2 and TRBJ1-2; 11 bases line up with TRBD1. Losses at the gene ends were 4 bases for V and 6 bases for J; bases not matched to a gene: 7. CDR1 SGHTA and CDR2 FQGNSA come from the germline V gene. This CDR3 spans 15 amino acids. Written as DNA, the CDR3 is TGTGCCAGCAGCTCCGGGGGGGACAGGGGGGATGGCTACACCTTC. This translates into CASSSGGDRGDGYTF.

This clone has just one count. The CDR3 DNA reads as TGTGCCAGCAGCGTACAGGGTTCCCTGAATGAAAAACTGTTTTTT. Its protein product is CASSVQGSLNEKLFF. The V call is TRBV7-9, the J call TRBJ1-4, with D maybe TRBD1 (6 bases). CDR1 SEHNR and CDR2 FQNEAQ come from the germline V gene (reference sequence). The germline V and J ends were trimmed by 5 bases and 5 bases, with 15 bases remaining between them. CDR3 length: 15 amino acids.

The CDR3 DNA follows: TGTGCCAGCAGCTTCGGCGATTGGGGCGATGGCTACACCTTC. This translates into CASSFGDWGDGYTF. This sequence joins TRBV7-9 and TRBJ1-2; TRBD1 is a possible D gene (5 bases). V lost 3 bases, J lost 6 bases, and 14 bases lay in between. The CDR3 spans 14 residues. Germline V gene data show CDR1 as SEHNR and CDR2 as FQNEAQ (reference sequence).

The CDR3 coding sequence is TGTGCCAGCAGCTCACAGGGGGCCTATGGCTACACCTTC. Its translation is CASSSQGAYGYTF. The chain couples TRBV14 to TRBJ1-2; 9 positions agree with TRBD1. The CDR3 covers 13 residues. The germline V gene has CDR1 SGHDN and CDR2 FVKESK. V shed 5 bases and J 4 bases; nucleotides not matched to a gene: 2.

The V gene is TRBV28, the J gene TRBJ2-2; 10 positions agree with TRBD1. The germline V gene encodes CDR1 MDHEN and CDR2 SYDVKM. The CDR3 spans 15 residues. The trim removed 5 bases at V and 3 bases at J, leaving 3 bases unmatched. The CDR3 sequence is CASSRQGAYTGELFF. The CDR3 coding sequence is TGTGCCAGCAGTCGACAGGGGGCTTACACCGGGGAGCTGTTTTTT. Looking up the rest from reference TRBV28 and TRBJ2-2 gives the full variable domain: DVKVTQSSRYLVKRTGEKVFLECVQDMDHENMFWYRQDPGLGLRLIYFSYDVKMKEKGDIPEGYSVSREKKERFSLILESASTNQTSMYLCASSRQGAYTGELFFGEGSRLTVL.

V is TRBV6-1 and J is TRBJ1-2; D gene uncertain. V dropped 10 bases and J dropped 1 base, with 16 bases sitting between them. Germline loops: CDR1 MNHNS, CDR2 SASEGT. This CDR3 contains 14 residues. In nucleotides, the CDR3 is TGTGCCACCTCTCGGGAGATCTATAACTATGGCTACACCTTC. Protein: CATSREIYNYGYTF.

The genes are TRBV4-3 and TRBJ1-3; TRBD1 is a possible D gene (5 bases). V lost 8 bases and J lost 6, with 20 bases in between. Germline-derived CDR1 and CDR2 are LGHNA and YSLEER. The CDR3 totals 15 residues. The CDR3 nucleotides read TGCGCCAGCTCTCAGGCAGGAGGGACCGTAAACACCATATATTTT. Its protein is CASSQAGGTVNTIYF.